This T cell receptor beta chain was sequenced for a study of T cells expressing NK-cell markers. Generation of TCR beta cDNA was performed by 5'RACE template switching incorporating UMIs. With the 5' RACE reads reprocessed, TCRdb shows one record per CDR3 protein and no DNA. The sample table sets out about 260,000 distinct CDR3 sequences. Study results and caveats: The study did not resolve the HCMV specificity of expanded NKG2C+ T cell clones.

A remark on this clonotype: What it recognizes is unknown.

This CDR3 has 12 amino acids. Germline V lookup: CDR1 LNHDA, CDR2 SQIVND (reference sequence). The chain joins TRBV19 to TRBJ1-1. Sequencing was done on a sample of blood T cells: a sorted CD56 or NKG2C T cell subset, CD4+ or CD8+ T cells, or bulk PBMC T cells (not recorded which). This TCR was recovered from a woman between 18 and 69 years old in good health. The CDR3 loop reads CASSISAGEAFF.